Sequencing of this T cell receptor beta chain was carried out in a study of blood T cells in healthy people across ages. Study results and limitations: It was found that TCR beta diversity correlated strongly with the percentage of naive T cells. Greater diversity and more naive CD4+ cells were seen in long-lived donors than in aged donors. Observed TCR beta diversity per million T cells went down as age went up. This fall followed a roughly linear course with age.

About this clonotype itself: The antigen is unknown.

Combining a sample-barcoded 5' primer with a J-beta primer mix, a second PCR ran for roughly 7 to 11 cycles. TCRdb re-called the 5' RACE reads through MiXCR, storing one row per CDR3 protein. Of approximately 1,100,000 distinct CDR3 sequences listed, around 45% are singletons. Specimen: blood. The source is a woman aged 55-70 years in good health.

CDR3 DNA sequence: TGTGCCAGCAGTGAAGTAAGCGGCGTTTATGGCTACACCTTC. Translated: CASSEVSGVYGYTF. J is TRBJ1-2 and V is TRBV6-1, with unresolved D. The CDR3 length is 14 residues. CDR1 is MNHNS, CDR2 SASEGT, per germline. Trimming stripped 1 base from V and 5 bases from J, with 11 bases between.